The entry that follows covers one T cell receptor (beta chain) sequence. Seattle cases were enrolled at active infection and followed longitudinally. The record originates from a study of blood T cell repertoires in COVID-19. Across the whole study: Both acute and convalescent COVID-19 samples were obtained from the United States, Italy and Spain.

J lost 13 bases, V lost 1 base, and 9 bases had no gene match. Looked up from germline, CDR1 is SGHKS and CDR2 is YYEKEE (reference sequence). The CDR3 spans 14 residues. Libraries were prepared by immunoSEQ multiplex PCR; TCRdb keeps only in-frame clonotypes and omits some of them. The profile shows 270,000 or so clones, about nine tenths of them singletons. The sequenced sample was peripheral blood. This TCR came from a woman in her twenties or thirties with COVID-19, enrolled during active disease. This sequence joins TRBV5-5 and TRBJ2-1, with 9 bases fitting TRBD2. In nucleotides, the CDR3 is TGTGCCAGCAGCTTGACTAGCGGGCTCCGGGGCCAGTTCTTC. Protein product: CASSLTSGLRGQFF. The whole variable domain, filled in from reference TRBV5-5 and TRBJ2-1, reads DAGVTQSPTHLIKTRGQQVTLRCSPISGHKSVSWYQQVLGQGPQFIFQYYEKEERGRGNFPDRFSARQFPNYSSELNVNALLLGDSALYLCASSLTSGLRGQFFGPGTRLTVL.